This TCR beta chain was recorded in a study of T cells after yellow fever vaccination. Germline V lookup: CDR1 DFQATT, CDR2 SNEGSKA (reference sequence). The V and J ends lost 1 base and 5 bases, in that order; junction bases with no gene match: 4. The CDR3 consists of 14 residues. This clonotype was found a few times. TCRdb reprocessed the 5' RACE reads with MiXCR, giving one entry per CDR3 protein. The table lists hundreds of thousands of distinct CDR3 sequences, around 12% of them singletons, with about 15% in the top ten. Source: PBMCs, taken on the day of the yellow fever booster vaccination. V and J are TRBV20-1 and TRBJ2-5; 10 nucleotides align to TRBD1. This TCR was sampled from a man aged 25 to 40 who received the YFV17D yellow fever vaccine. This CDR3 reads CSARATGGRETQYF. The CDR3 DNA reads TGCAGTGCTAGAGCGACAGGGGGCAGGGAGACCCAGTACTTC.